This T cell receptor beta chain is drawn from a study of T cell changes during pregnancy in multiple sclerosis. The CDR3 consists of 17 residues. CDR1 and CDR2 from the germline V gene are MGHDK and SYGVNS. The V gene lost 5 bases and the J gene lost 0 bases, with 18 bases spanning the gap. The protocol was immunoSEQ multiplex PCR, while the TCRdb copy is restricted to in-frame clones and leaves out a portion. Of tens of thousands of clones in the sample, about 88% were seen once. This receptor was taken from a female donor with multiple sclerosis, enrolled in a pregnancy study. This chain uses TRBV25-1 with TRBJ2-3; TRBD1 might be the D (6 bases). Sequences were derived from CD4+ T cells from peripheral blood mononuclear cells, sampled in the third trimester of pregnancy. The CDR3 DNA is TGTGCCAGCAGTCAAACATTACAGGGTTTGAGCACAGATACGCAGTATTTT. It encodes CASSQTLQGLSTDTQYF.